This entry concerns a single T cell receptor beta chain. This entry comes from a study of cytomegalovirus exposure and HLA in healthy donors. Looking at the study overall: Earlier, approximately 110 million unique TCR beta sequences were recovered from approximately 200 million T cells by an analysis.

V was trimmed by 6 bases and J by 0 bases, leaving 11 bases between them. The germline gives CDR1 SGDLS, CDR2 YYNGEE. The CDR3 consists of 14 residues. Despite likely unrecorded immune exposures, the donors were nominally healthy at the time of sampling. 60 Vbeta and 13 Jbeta primers were used in PCR. Original methodology: Among the unique TCR beta chains that a later analysis counted, about 84 million in all, 9.5 million to 12 million were shared. Sequencing was performed with immunoSEQ multiplex PCR; in TCRdb, only in-frame clones are kept and a portion is missing. That table is the source of V, J and clone size, and D and trimming were worked out from the DNA. The table lists some 180,000 clones, around 73% of them singletons.

Sequencing was carried out using PBMCs. The source is a woman younger than 35 in good health and CMV-seropositive. The chain combines TRBV9 with TRBJ2-3; D may be TRBD1 (6 bases). The CDR3 DNA reads TGTGCCAGCACTCCGAGGGGGAGCACAGATACGCAGTATTTT. Translating gives CASTPRGSTDTQYF.